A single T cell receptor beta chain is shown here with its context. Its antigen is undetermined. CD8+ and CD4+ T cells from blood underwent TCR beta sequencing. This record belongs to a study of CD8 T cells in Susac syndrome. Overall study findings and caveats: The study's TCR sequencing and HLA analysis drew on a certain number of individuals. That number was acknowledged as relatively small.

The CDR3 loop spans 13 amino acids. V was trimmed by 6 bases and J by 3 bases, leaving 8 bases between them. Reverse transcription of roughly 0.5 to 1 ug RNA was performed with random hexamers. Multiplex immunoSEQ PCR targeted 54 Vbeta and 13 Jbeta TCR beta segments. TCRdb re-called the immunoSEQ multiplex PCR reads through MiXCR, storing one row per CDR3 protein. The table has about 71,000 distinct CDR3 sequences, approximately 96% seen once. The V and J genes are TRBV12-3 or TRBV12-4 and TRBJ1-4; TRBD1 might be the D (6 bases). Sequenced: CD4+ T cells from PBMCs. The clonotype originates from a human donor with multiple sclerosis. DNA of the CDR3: TGTGCCAGCAGGGAGGGGGCTAATGAAAAACTGTTTTTT. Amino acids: CASREGANEKLFF.